A selection of T cell receptor beta chains follows, all from one sample in a study of shared clonotypes between healthy human individuals. Using immunoSEQ multiplex PCR, the repertoire was profiled, and TCRdb retains in-frame clones only, with some absent. The sample consists of fewer than 600,000 clones, about four fifths of them appearing once. Input material: PBMCs. These TCRs come from a woman aged 35 to 49 in good health. Some clones in this sample may be carry-over from other donors' samples. Both conserved end residues are part of each CDR3. A D gene is named only where the DNA matches it firmly. Expanded clones get a size class; other rows say once, few or many, or leave the size out.

-	TRBJ2-5	TRBV7-2	14	-	TGTGCCAGCAGCCCCGGCGGGGGCCCCTTAGAGCAGTACTTC	CASSPGGGPLEQYF
TRBD2	TRBJ2-1	TRBV5-1	17	-	TGCGCCAGCAGCCTAACTAGCGGGAGGAGGTCCTACAATGAGCAGTTCTTC	CASSLTSGRRSYNEQFF
-	TRBJ2-3	TRBV28	14	many	TGTGCCAGCAGTTTAGGGTCAGGCGCAGATACGCAGTATTTT	CASSLGSGADTQYF
TRBD1	TRBJ2-3	TRBV29-1	14	-	TGCAGCGTTGAGGAGGTACAGGGGGCGAGTACGCAGTATTTT	CSVEEVQGASTQYF
-	TRBJ2-5	TRBV30	15	-	TGTGCCTGGAGTGTACTCAGTCAGGGCTTAGGGACCCAGTACTTC	CAWSVLSQGLGTQYF
-	TRBJ1-1	TRBV6-1	14	-	TGTGCCAGCAGTGAGACAACAGGGATCACTGAAGCTTTCTTT	CASSETTGITEAFF
-	TRBJ1-5	TRBV9	15	-	TGTGCCAGCAGCGCACAAGAAGGGTGGGGTCAGCCCCAGCATTTT	CASSAQEGWGQPQHF
-	TRBJ2-3	TRBV14	13	-	TGTGCCAGCAGCCTCATGATAACGGATACGCAGTATTTT	CASSLMITDTQYF
-	TRBJ2-7	TRBV18	15	-	TGTGCCAGCTCACTACAGGGTTTGGGTACCTACGAGCAGTACTTC	CASSLQGLGTYEQYF
TRBD2	TRBJ2-3	TRBV30	15	-	TGTGCCTGGAGCCTCCGGCGGGGGATCACAGATACGCAGTATTTT	CAWSLRRGITDTQYF
TRBD1	TRBJ1-2	TRBV5-1	14	-	TGCGCCAGCAGCTACCAAGGACAGGGTGGTGGCTACACCTTC	CASSYQGQGGGYTF
-	TRBJ2-2	TRBV5-1	14	-	TGCGCCAGCAGCTCAATCGATCGCCCCGGGGAGCTGTTTTTT	CASSSIDRPGELFF
TRBD2	TRBJ2-7	TRBV10-2	20	few	TGCGCCAGCAGTGAGTCCCCTTTAGTTGAGGGACTAGCGAGCTCCTACGAGCAGTACTTC	CASSESPLVEGLASSYEQYF
TRBD2	TRBJ2-1	TRBV28	13	few	TGTGCCACCACCGGGACTACTGACAATGAGCAGTTCTTC	CATTGTTDNEQFF
TRBD1	TRBJ1-2	TRBV28	15	-	TGTGCCAGCAGTATCCGACAGGGGGCCTTTTTTGGCTACACCTTC	CASSIRQGAFFGYTF
TRBD1	TRBJ1-5	TRBV28	15	-	TGTGCCAGCAGGAACAGGGGGCGCACCAATCAGCCCCAGCATTTT	CASRNRGRTNQPQHF
TRBD1	TRBJ1-1	TRBV19	16	once	TGTGCCAGTAGTCCGGGACAGGGTAGGGGGAACACTGAAGCTTTCTTT	CASSPGQGRGNTEAFF